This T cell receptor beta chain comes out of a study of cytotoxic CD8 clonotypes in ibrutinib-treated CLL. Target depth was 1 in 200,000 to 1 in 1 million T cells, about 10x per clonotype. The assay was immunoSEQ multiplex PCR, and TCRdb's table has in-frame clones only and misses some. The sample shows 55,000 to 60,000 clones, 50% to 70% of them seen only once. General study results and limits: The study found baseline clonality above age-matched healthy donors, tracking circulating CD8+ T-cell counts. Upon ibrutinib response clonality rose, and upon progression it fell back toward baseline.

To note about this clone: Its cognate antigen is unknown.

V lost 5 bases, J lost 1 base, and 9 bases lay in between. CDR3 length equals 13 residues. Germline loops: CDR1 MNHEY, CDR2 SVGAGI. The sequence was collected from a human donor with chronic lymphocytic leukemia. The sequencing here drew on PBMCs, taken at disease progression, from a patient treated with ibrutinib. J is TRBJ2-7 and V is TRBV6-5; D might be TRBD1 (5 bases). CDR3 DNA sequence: TGTGCCAGCAGTAGACAGAATTCCTACGAGCAGTACTTC. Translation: CASSRQNSYEQYF.